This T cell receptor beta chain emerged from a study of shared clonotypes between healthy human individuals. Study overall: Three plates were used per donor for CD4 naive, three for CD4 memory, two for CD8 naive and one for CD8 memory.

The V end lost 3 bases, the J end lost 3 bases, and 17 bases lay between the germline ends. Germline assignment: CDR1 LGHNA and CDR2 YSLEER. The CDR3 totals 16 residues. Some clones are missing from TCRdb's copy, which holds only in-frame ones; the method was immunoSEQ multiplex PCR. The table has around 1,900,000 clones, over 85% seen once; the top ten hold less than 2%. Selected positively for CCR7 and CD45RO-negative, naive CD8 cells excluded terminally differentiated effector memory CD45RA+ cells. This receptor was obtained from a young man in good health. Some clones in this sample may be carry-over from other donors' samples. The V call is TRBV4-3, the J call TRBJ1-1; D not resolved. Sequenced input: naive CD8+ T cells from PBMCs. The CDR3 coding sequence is TGCGCCAGCAGCCAGGCGGTAATGGGCGGACACACTGAAGCTTTCTTT. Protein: CASSQAVMGGHTEAFF.